The text below deals with one T cell receptor (beta chain). This receptor's antigen is unknown. The cohort was made up of approximately 670 healthy bone marrow donors. All cohort members were sampled while nominally healthy, although unrecorded immune exposures were likely present. The donor was CMV seronegative and belonged to the group of several hundred seronegative cohort members. Each donor provided a peripheral blood sample, and peripheral blood mononuclear cells were used for TCR beta sequencing. Genomic DNA was extracted from the blood cell samples with the Qiagen DNeasy Blood Extraction Kit. Receptor amplification or capture employed the immunoSEQ multiplex PCR assay. The multiplex PCR relied on a mix of 60 forward primers for TCR Vbeta segments and 13 reverse primers for TCR Jbeta segments. Amplification of the CDR3 region of rearranged TCR beta genes was performed with a multiplex PCR assay on genomic DNA. The Illumina HiSeq System was used to sequence the amplified TCR beta libraries as 87-base-pair reads. The authors' pipeline ran thus. A later analysis counted about 80 million unique TCR beta chains across the 650 to 700 repertoires, and 9 million to 14 million of these chains were shared by at least two donors. A nearest-neighbor algorithm error-corrected the raw reads and collapsed the reads into unique sequences, merging closely related sequences to remove PCR and sequencing errors. V, D and J gene segments were assigned by aligning CDR3 sequences to IMGT reference sequences. For a sequence to be retained, a match of at least six nucleotides was required to both a V gene segment and a J gene segment. Rearrangements were called productive when the CDR3 lacked stop codons and stayed in frame with V and J; all others were non-productive. CDR3 was defined according to IMGT convention as the region running from the second conserved V-encoded cysteine to the conserved J-encoded phenylalanine. In an earlier analysis of 587 of the donors, sequences lacking an unambiguous match to a single V gene segment were excluded. An earlier analysis of 587 of the donors called V segments functional above 56.7% productive rearrangements and segregating when the between-donor standard deviation exceeded 5%. A statistical classification framework was built for diagnosing cytomegalovirus status from the catalog of TCR beta chain sequences. In a later analysis, TCR nucleotide sequences were compared against IMGT/GENE-DB human TR gene sequences so that V and J genes could be assigned. Using the TCRdist pipeline, a later analysis assigned CDR3 sequences along with most-parsimonious VDJ recombination scenarios. In a later analysis, each TCR beta chain was defined by its CDR3 amino acid sequence together with its V-gene family, and reads without a unique V-gene family were excluded. To address suspected cross-contamination and a sequencing artifact, a later analysis removed 450 to 700 highly shared, low-generation-probability nucleotide sequences. For each public chain, a later analysis derived a clonal expansion index from normalized ranks of inferred template counts within each repertoire. In a later analysis, generation probabilities were computed using a VDJ recombination model fitted to out-of-frame rearrangements, and the results were checked against IGoR. In a later analysis, hypergeometric tests were used to score TCR-TCR, TCR-HLA and TCR-CMV co-occurrence, with a repertoire-size bias correction applied to TCR pairs. To estimate false discovery rates, a later analysis permuted the HLA or CMV assignments 20 times. In a later analysis, co-occurring TCRs were grouped using DBSCAN, and TCRdist sequence similarity was added for clustering within HLA-allele-positive subsets. Repertoires with fewer than 30,000 or more than 120,000 public chains, plus five repertoires with anomalous nucleotide sharing, were excluded from co-occurrence clustering. Held by TCRdb, this immuneACCESS table contains in-frame sequences only and omits some clones. Under half of the omission traces to an unresolved V gene where checked; the cause of the rest is unknown. V, J and clone size were drawn from that table, and D and trimming were deduced from the DNA. The record for this sample contains roughly 27,000 clones. Roughly 0.7% of the sample comes from the top ten.

CDR1 and CDR2 were assigned from the germline V gene (reference sequence) as SEHNR and FQNEAQ. The CDR3 runs 15 amino acids, cysteine and phenylalanine included. Just CDR3 DNA is preserved here, 45 bases in frame from base 1. Trimming takes 5 bases from V and 1 base from J, and the germline ends sit 14 bases apart. This specimen comes from a study of cytomegalovirus exposure and HLA in healthy donors (dated by TCRdb to 2016 to 2017). Background on the whole study: An earlier analysis of some 550 of the donors reported approximately 270 Gb of sequence data and about 100 million unique TCR beta sequences from about 200 million T cells. In the later analysis, no new phenotypic data were used to find candidate immune exposures; instead, reliance was placed on TCR beta sequences and their occurrence across donors. High-throughput TCR immunosequencing, statistical association of individual TCRs with disease status, and machine learning were combined to predict cytomegalovirus infection status. Because of strong linkage in the cohort, roughly five DR-DQ haplotypes were treated as single units for association and clustering. Every discovery cohort repertoire had been produced on one sequencing platform. HLA typing included class I and class II loci at four-digit resolution. The study used immunosequencing to profile the T cell repertoires of approximately 650 subjects and linked those repertoires to cytomegalovirus serostatus. An earlier analysis of some 500 of the donors used high-throughput TCR beta sequencing to judge whether each TCR beta V gene segment behaved as functional or pseudogenic. An early release covering 550 to 650 HLA-typed donors comprised approximately 300 gigabases of sequencing data and tens of millions of unique TCR sequences. On average, 235,054 unique TCR beta nucleotide sequences were sequenced per donor among 350 to 400 genotyped donors of the cohort, with approximately 18% of those sequences being non-productive. Along with the roughly 670-subject first cohort, a separate validation cohort of 120 different subjects was used. The number of typed donors differed by locus: about 620-640 for A, B, C, DRB1 and DQB1; approximately 530 for DQA1; 606 for DPA1; and about 470 for DPB1. The study was designed to test whether signatures of past pathogen exposure could be identified by cataloging public T cell receptors. Donor age, sex, ethnicity and CMV serostatus were collected together with the repertoire data. Of the 300 to 500 genotyped donors, 70% to 90% were placed in the genetic ancestry cluster associated with self-reported Caucasian donors. In a later analysis, previously published TCR beta repertoires from several hundred donors were re-analyzed and high-resolution HLA genotyping was added so that TCR occurrence patterns could be studied. In a later genetic analysis, genome-wide SNP genotypes for about 55% of the roughly 670 donors were used, and that subset was treated as a discovery cohort.

On the study overall, not on this receptor specifically: Strong co-occurrence of HLA alleles, especially DR and DQ, made assigning TCR associations to individual alleles difficult. A later analysis found that most CMV-associated TCR beta chains appeared HLA-restricted, with HLA associations seemingly driven largely by CMV exposure. In both the original and validation cohorts, the classifier was reported to diagnose cytomegalovirus status with high specificity and sensitivity. The study listed approximately 150 TCR beta chains as associated with cytomegalovirus. A later analysis found that HLA-associated TCR beta chains were more clonally expanded and had lower generation probabilities than equally common non-associated chains. The presence/absence analyses assumed that sequencing depth was roughly uniform across donors, and that assumption may not be true. In a later analysis, more than 15,000 TCR beta sequences were associated with specific HLA alleles at a false discovery rate of 0.05. The earlier analysis of 450 to 700 of the donors excluded some 15 rarely observed V segments, including chromosome 9 orphons, because counts were too low. According to a later genetic analysis, donors in an Asian-associated ancestry cluster had fewer N-insertions in productive TCRs than the approximately 700-donor mean. A further reported finding was that TCR beta sequences accurately predicted the HLA-A and HLA-B alleles for most subjects in the first cohort. It was suggested by the authors that the approach could potentially be generalized to other disease states and immunological phenotypes. The 87-base-pair reads could not distinguish some IMGT-functional V segments, including TRBV6-2 and TRBV6-3, so those segments were excluded. Several of the top co-occurrence clusters appeared to be linked to parvovirus B19, influenza, CMV and Epstein-Barr virus, according to a later analysis. This cohort had only TCR beta chains sequenced, and the lack of alpha or paired-chain data limited which features could be detected. According to a later analysis, TCR association rates differed among HLA loci, with DRB1 alleles showing the most associated TCRs and HLA-C alleles showing the fewest. Because some donors lacked HLA typing at each locus, the association tests relied only on the typed subset. Most TCR sequences were seen in very few donors, while some public TCRs were found in many individuals. CMV serostatus was the only immune exposure information available for the cohort. In a later genetic analysis, a missense DCLRE1C variant was associated with V-gene and J-gene trimming of TCR beta chains, and the association was replicated in an independent cohort. Correlated functional status among segregating V segments might reflect linkage disequilibrium, but an unknown experimental factor could not be ruled out. In an earlier analysis of fewer than 700 of the donors, most TCR beta V segments appeared in productive rearrangements about 87% or about 30% of the time, broadly matching IMGT annotations. A cluster of highly shared sequence variants was judged likely to be a technical artifact of the sequencing pipeline. In vitro tests confirmed that a few of the cytomegalovirus-associated TCR beta chains recognize cytomegalovirus antigens.

The TCR originated in a man aged 25-45 years in good health and CMV-seronegative. The sample comprised PBMCs. The V and J segments used are TRBV7-9 and TRBJ1-1; the D gene is perhaps TRBD1, on 5 matching bases. Read as DNA, the sequence is TGTGCCAGCAGCCCGCAGGGAGGGGAGAACACTGAAGCTTTCTTT. This gives the protein CASSPQGGENTEAFF.